Listed below are T cell receptor beta chains from one sample, sequenced in a study of shared clonotypes between healthy human individuals. The table came from immunoSEQ multiplex PCR; TCRdb's copy has only in-frame clones and leaves some out. Counted here are 1.5 million to 1.9 million clones, 95% to 99% occurring once; the ten biggest clones make up around 0.47%. Sequenced sample: naive CD4+ T cells sorted from blood. Receptor source: a man aged 25-45 years in good health. The CDR3 runs from the conserved cysteine through the conserved F or W. D genes are given only for firm matches. Where a row states a size, it is once, few, many or the class of an expanded clone; other rows omit it.

abundance	d_gene	j_gene	v_gene	CDR3aa	CDR3nt
.	.	TRBJ2-7	TRBV11-2	CASSLGQGGSYEQYF	TGTGCCAGCAGCTTAGGACAGGGAGGCTCCTACGAGCAGTACTTC
.	TRBD2	TRBJ2-1	TRBV9	CASSASPGLGDNEQFF	TGTGCCAGCAGCGCTTCACCGGGACTAGGTGACAATGAGCAGTTCTTC
.	TRBD2	TRBJ2-1	TRBV28	CASSGTMTSGRFWEQFF	TGTGCCAGCAGCGGGACCATGACTAGCGGGAGGTTCTGGGAGCAGTTCTTC
.	TRBD2	TRBJ2-4	TRBV2	CASSASGGAKNIQYF	TGTGCCAGCAGTGCCAGCGGGGGAGCCAAAAACATTCAGTACTTC
.	TRBD1	TRBJ2-5	TRBV29-1	CSVDIGTGLGETQYF	TGCAGCGTTGATATTGGGACAGGACTTGGGGAGACCCAGTACTTC
.	TRBD1	TRBJ1-4	TRBV27	CASKTRIGQGAQDEKLFF	TGTGCCAGCAAAACCCGGATCGGTCAGGGGGCGCAGGATGAAAAACTGTTTTTT
.	TRBD2	TRBJ2-1	TRBV7-2	CASSQRTSGSFAYNEQFF	TGTGCCAGCAGCCAACGGACTAGCGGGAGTTTTGCCTACAATGAGCAGTTCTTC
.	.	TRBJ2-1	TRBV5-6	CASSPTTRNEQFF	TGTGCCAGCAGCCCAACAACGCGCAATGAGCAGTTCTTC
.	TRBD2	TRBJ2-2	TRBV5-1	CASSLASGNTGELFF	TGCGCCAGCAGCTTGGCTAGCGGGAACACCGGGGAGCTGTTTTTT
.	TRBD1	TRBJ1-2	TRBV6-6	CASSHDRDSGGYTF	TGTGCCAGCAGCCACGACAGGGACTCGGGCGGCTACACCTTC
.	.	TRBJ2-1	TRBV18	CASSPKQDYNEQFF	TGTGCCAGCTCACCAAAGCAGGACTACAATGAGCAGTTCTTC
.	.	TRBJ1-1	TRBV28	CASSPGKGESGTEAFF	TGTGCCAGCAGTCCGGGAAAGGGGGAATCGGGCACTGAAGCTTTCTTT
.	.	TRBJ2-7	TRBV7-8	CASSTRGTATSYEQYF	TGTGCCAGCAGCACGCGCGGGACAGCCACATCCTACGAGCAGTACTTC
.	TRBD1	TRBJ1-1	TRBV13	CASSGTGGPNTEAFF	TGTGCCAGCAGCGGAACAGGGGGCCCGAACACTGAAGCTTTCTTT
.	TRBD1	TRBJ2-2	TRBV19	CASSTTTGGRTGELFF	TGTGCCAGTAGTACCACCACAGGGGGTCGTACCGGGGAGCTGTTTTTT
.	TRBD2	TRBJ2-2	TRBV5-4	CASSPGTSGRRGELFF	TGTGCCAGCAGCCCCGGGACTAGCGGGAGGAGGGGGGAGCTGTTTTTT
.	.	TRBJ1-3	TRBV12-1	CASSPVHRSSGNTIYF	TGTGCCAGCAGCCCCGTACATAGGTCCTCTGGAAACACCATATATTTT
.	.	TRBJ1-3	TRBV5-1	CASSLAVRGASGNTIYF	TGCGCCAGCAGCTTGGCAGTCAGGGGCGCATCTGGAAACACCATATATTTT
.	TRBD2	TRBJ2-1	TRBV28	CASSGPGLAGGSSYNEQFF	TGTGCCAGCAGCGGTCCCGGACTAGCGGGAGGGAGCTCCTACAATGAGCAGTTCTTC
once	TRBD2	TRBJ2-5	TRBV9	CASSVLPGLAGEIYQETQYF	TGTGCCAGCAGCGTCCTACCGGGACTAGCGGGAGAAATCTACCAAGAGACCCAGTACTTC
.	.	TRBJ2-7	TRBV7-6	CASSLGLGEQYF	TGTGCCAGCAGCTTAGGCCTAGGGGAGCAGTACTTC
.	TRBD1	TRBJ2-1	TRBV5-6	CASSSTGQGHNEQFF	TGTGCCAGCAGCTCAACGGGACAGGGACACAATGAGCAGTTCTTC
.	.	TRBJ2-5	TRBV7-6	CASADSGGRETQYF	TGTGCCAGCGCCGACAGTGGTGGTAGAGAGACCCAGTACTTC
once	.	TRBJ2-1	TRBV29-1	CSVGGYEIQQSLF	TGCAGCGTTGGAGGTTACGAAATCCAACAATCCCTCTTC
.	TRBD1	TRBJ1-5	TRBV10-3	CAISKGQDNQPQHF	TGTGCCATCAGCAAAGGACAGGACAATCAGCCCCAGCATTTT
.	.	TRBJ2-3	TRBV11-2	CASSLDRAGAINTDTQYF	TGTGCCAGCAGCTTAGATCGAGCCGGGGCAATCAACACAGATACGCAGTATTTT
.	TRBD2	TRBJ2-1	TRBV2	CASSAGAGGPGGIRLNEQFF	TGTGCCAGCAGTGCGGGAGCGGGAGGGCCCGGGGGAATACGATTGAATGAGCAGTTCTTC
once	.	TRBJ2-2	TRBV28	CASSSLIPVAGELFF	TGTGCCAGCAGTTCCTTGATCCCAGTGGCCGGGGAGCTGTTTTTT
.	.	TRBJ1-3	TRBV7-2	CASSLLQGALSGNTIYF	TGTGCCAGCAGCTTACTACAGGGAGCTCTTTCTGGAAACACCATATATTTT
.	.	TRBJ1-5	TRBV6-1	CASSEARTQPQHF	TGTGCCAGCAGTGAAGCGAGGACTCAGCCCCAGCATTTT
.	TRBD2	TRBJ2-1	TRBV5-6	CASSLGLTSPGDEQFF	TGTGCCAGCAGCCTAGGGTTGACTAGCCCGGGAGATGAGCAGTTCTTC
.	.	TRBJ2-3	TRBV7-2	CASGVLATQYF	TGTGCCAGCGGGGTCCTAGCTACGCAGTATTTT
.	.	TRBJ2-4	TRBV7-2	CASSLSPGLTKNIQYF	TGTGCCAGCAGCTTAAGTCCAGGACTAACTAAAAACATTCAGTACTTC
once	TRBD2	TRBJ2-7	TRBV28	CASTPRRPSGRYEQYF	TGTGCCAGCACCCCTAGAAGGCCTAGCGGGAGGTACGAGCAGTACTTC
.	.	TRBJ1-2	TRBV30	CAWHATPF	TGTGCCTGGCATGCGACCCCTTTC
.	.	TRBJ2-3	TRBV9	CASSDPGSTDTQYF	TGTGCCAGCAGCGATCCGGGAAGCACAGATACGCAGTATTTT
.	.	TRBJ1-1	TRBV7-9	CASSLVQYNTEAFF	TGTGCCAGCAGCTTAGTACAGTATAACACTGAAGCTTTCTTT
.	.	TRBJ1-5	TRBV19	CASSLQGGFGQPQHF	TGTGCCAGTAGTTTACAGGGTGGGTTCGGACAGCCCCAGCATTTT
.	TRBD1	TRBJ1-2	TRBV6-1	CASSEGRGRVGYTF	TGTGCCAGCAGTGAAGGCAGGGGGCGCGTTGGCTACACCTTC
.	.	TRBJ1-2	TRBV27	CASSYSANYGYTF	TGTGCCAGCAGTTACTCCGCTAACTATGGCTACACCTTC
.	.	TRBJ2-7	TRBV28	CASSLGEVSYEQYF	TGTGCCAGCAGTTTGGGGGAGGTTTCCTACGAGCAGTACTTC
.	.	TRBJ2-3	TRBV7-2	CASSLRTDTQYF	TGTGCCAGCAGCCTCCGGACAGATACGCAGTATTTT
.	TRBD2	TRBJ2-1	TRBV12-5	CASGSPGLAGEESYNEQFF	TGTGCTAGTGGTTCTCCGGGACTAGCGGGAGAGGAATCCTACAATGAGCAGTTCTTC
.	.	TRBJ2-5	TRBV7-9	CAIPTDFKKGGETQYF	TGTGCCATCCCGACGGACTTTAAGAAAGGGGGGGAGACCCAGTACTTC
.	.	TRBJ1-1	TRBV9	CASSVALSGGTEAFF	TGTGCCAGCAGCGTAGCTTTATCGGGAGGCACTGAAGCTTTCTTT
.	.	TRBJ2-7	TRBV10-3	CAISESTNRAYEQYF	TGTGCCATCAGTGAGTCGACAAACAGGGCCTACGAGCAGTACTTC
.	TRBD2	TRBJ2-7	TRBV27	CASRVTGLAYEQYF	TGTGCCAGCAGGGTCACGGGACTAGCCTACGAGCAGTACTTC
.	TRBD1	TRBJ1-4	TRBV7-2	CASSYRQGVEEKLFF	TGTGCCAGCAGCTATCGACAGGGAGTGGAGGAAAAACTGTTTTTT
.	TRBD1	TRBJ1-4	TRBV7-9	CASSLRGDREKLFF	TGTGCCAGCAGCCTCAGGGGGGATCGTGAAAAACTGTTTTTT